A selection of T cell receptor beta chains follows, all from one sample in a study of shared clonotypes between healthy human individuals. Clones were read by immunoSEQ multiplex PCR, and TCRdb kept only the in-frame ones, dropping some. Of about 1.1 million clones listed, roughly 74% are singletons. The sequenced sample consisted of memory CD4+ T cells from PBMCs. The receptors derive from a man aged 18 to 35 in good health. Some clones in this sample may be carry-over from other donors' samples. CDR3s include the opening cysteine and the closing phenylalanine or tryptophan. D genes are given only for firm matches. Rows give clone size only sometimes, using once, few, many, or a class for an expanded clone.

v_call,d_call,clone_size,j_call,cdr3_aa,cdr3_nt
TRBV6-6,NA,NA,TRBJ2-7,CASTRTVGYEQYF,TGTGCCAGCACCAGGACAGTGGGTTACGAGCAGTACTTC
TRBV6-5,NA,NA,TRBJ2-4,CASSFPAEPKNIQYF,TGTGCCAGCAGTTTCCCCGCAGAGCCCAAAAACATTCAGTACTTC
TRBV2,TRBD2,NA,TRBJ2-2,CASRRSGRLTGELFF,TGTGCCAGCAGGAGAAGCGGGAGGCTCACCGGGGAGCTGTTTTTT
TRBV10-3,NA,many,TRBJ1-1,CAISEWGNTEAFF,TGTGCCATCAGTGAGTGGGGGAACACTGAAGCTTTCTTT
TRBV7-9,NA,NA,TRBJ1-2,CASSAQMGTYGYTF,TGTGCCAGCAGCGCCCAGATGGGGACCTATGGCTACACCTTC
TRBV5-1,TRBD1,NA,TRBJ2-2,CASRGQGAGELFF,TGCGCCAGCAGAGGGCAGGGGGCCGGGGAGCTGTTTTTT
TRBV27,NA,few,TRBJ2-7,CASRISGADRSYEQYF,TGTGCCAGCAGGATATCAGGGGCAGATCGCTCCTACGAGCAGTACTTC
TRBV28,TRBD1,NA,TRBJ1-5,CASLEGNRGNQPQHF,TGTGCCAGCCTCGAGGGAAACAGGGGTAATCAGCCCCAGCATTTT
TRBV15,NA,NA,TRBJ1-2,CATSRDLVGFSGYTF,TGTGCCACCAGCAGAGATCTAGTGGGGTTCAGTGGCTACACCTTC
TRBV5-6,TRBD2,NA,TRBJ2-1,CASSSGTSGTYNEQFF,TGTGCCAGCAGCTCCGGGACTAGCGGGACCTACAATGAGCAGTTCTTC
TRBV13,NA,NA,TRBJ2-3,CASSSRRVTDTQYF,TGTGCCAGCAGCTCGAGGAGAGTCACAGATACGCAGTATTTT
TRBV28,NA,NA,TRBJ2-7,CASSLRGFPSYEQYF,TGTGCCAGCAGCCTTCGAGGGTTCCCTTCCTACGAGCAGTACTTC
TRBV10-3,NA,NA,TRBJ1-1,CAISDGLQAMNTEAFF,TGTGCCATCAGTGATGGGCTACAGGCAATGAACACTGAAGCTTTCTTT
TRBV7-2,NA,NA,TRBJ2-2,CASSSNLPPGELFF,TGTGCCAGCAGCTCGAACCTCCCTCCCGGGGAGCTGTTTTTT
TRBV27,TRBD2,NA,TRBJ2-2,CASRGLADRNTGELFF,TGTGCCAGCAGGGGACTAGCCGACAGGAACACCGGGGAGCTGTTTTTT
TRBV5-4,NA,once,TRBJ2-1,CASSLGGRYNEQFF,TGTGCCAGCAGCTTGGGCGGGCGCTACAATGAGCAGTTCTTC
TRBV7-3,TRBD1,NA,TRBJ2-5,CASSLAGQGAGETQYF,TGTGCCAGCAGCTTAGCGGGACAGGGGGCTGGGGAGACCCAGTACTTC